This T cell receptor beta chain was recorded in a study of blood T cell repertoires in COVID-19. Study summary: Samples came from the United States, Italy and Spain, spanning acute and convalescent COVID-19. From T cells, B-cell-depleted T cells, or PBMCs came the material, which was cDNA or gDNA.

Original methodology: Researchers report that nucleated cell counts were estimated from reference gene primer amplification. Generated by immunoSEQ multiplex PCR, the TCRdb table keeps only in-frame clones and is missing some. Clone size and the V and J calls come from that table; the DNA yielded D and trimming. Of under 300,000 clones listed, roughly nine tenths are singletons. Sequences were obtained from peripheral blood. The TCR originated in a woman between 40 and 50 years old who had recovered from COVID-19.

CDR3 in DNA: TGTGCCAGCAGCTTAGCAGGGGCCCGGACAGGGGATGATGGGTTCTTC. The encoded protein is CASSLAGARTGDDGFF. The chain uses TRBV7-9 and TRBJ2-1; 9 nucleotides agree with TRBD1. The CDR3 totals 16 residues. J lost 15 bases, V lost 0 bases, and 15 bases had no gene match. The germline CDR1 and CDR2 sequences are SEHNR and FQNEAQ (reference sequence).